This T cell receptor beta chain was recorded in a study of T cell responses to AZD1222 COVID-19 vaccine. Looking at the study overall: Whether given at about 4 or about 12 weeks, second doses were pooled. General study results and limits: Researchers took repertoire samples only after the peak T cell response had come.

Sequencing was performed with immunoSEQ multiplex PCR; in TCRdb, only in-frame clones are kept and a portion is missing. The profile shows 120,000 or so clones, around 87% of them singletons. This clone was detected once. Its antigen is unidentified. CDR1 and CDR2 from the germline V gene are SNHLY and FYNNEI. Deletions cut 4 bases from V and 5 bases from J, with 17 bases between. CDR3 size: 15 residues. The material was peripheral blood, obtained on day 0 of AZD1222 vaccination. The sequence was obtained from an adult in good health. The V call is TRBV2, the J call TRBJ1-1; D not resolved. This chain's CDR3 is CASSVLSFEKTEAFF. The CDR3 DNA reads TGTGCCAGCAGTGTTCTCAGTTTCGAAAAAACTGAAGCTTTCTTT.